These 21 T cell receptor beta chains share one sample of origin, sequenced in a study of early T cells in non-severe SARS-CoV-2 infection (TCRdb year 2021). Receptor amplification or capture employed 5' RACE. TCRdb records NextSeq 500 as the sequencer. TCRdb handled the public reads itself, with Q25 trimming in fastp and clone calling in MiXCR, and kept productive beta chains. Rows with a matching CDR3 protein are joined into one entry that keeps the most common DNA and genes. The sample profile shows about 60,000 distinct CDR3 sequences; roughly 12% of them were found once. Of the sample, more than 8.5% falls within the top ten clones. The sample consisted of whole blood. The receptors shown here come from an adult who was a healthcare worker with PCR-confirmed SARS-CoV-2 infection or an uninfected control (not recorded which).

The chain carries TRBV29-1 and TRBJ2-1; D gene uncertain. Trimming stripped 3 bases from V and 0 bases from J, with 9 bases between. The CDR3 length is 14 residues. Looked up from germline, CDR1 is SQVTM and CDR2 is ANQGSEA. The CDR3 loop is CSVDTASSYNEQFF. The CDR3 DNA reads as TGCAGCGTTGATACGGCTAGCTCCTACAATGAGCAGTTCTTC.

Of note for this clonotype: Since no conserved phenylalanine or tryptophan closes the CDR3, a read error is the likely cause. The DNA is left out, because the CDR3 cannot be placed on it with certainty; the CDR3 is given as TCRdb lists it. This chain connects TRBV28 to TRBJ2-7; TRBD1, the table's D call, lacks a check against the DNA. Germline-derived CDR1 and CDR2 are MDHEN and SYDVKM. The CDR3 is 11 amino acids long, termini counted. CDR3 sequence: CASSLRAAGDA.

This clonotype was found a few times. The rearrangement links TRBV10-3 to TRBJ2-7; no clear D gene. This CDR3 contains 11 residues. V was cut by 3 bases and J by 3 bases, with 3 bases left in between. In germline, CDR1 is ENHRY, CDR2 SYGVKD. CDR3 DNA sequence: TGTGCCATCAGTGATAACTACGAGCAGTACTTC. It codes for CAISDNYEQYF.

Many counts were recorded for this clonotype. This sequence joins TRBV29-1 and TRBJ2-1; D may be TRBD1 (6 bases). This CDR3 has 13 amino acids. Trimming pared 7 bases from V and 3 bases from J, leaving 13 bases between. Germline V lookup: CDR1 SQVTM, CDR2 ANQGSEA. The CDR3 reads CSGRTALYNEQFF. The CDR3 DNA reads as TGCAGCGGTCGGACAGCACTCTACAATGAGCAGTTCTTC.

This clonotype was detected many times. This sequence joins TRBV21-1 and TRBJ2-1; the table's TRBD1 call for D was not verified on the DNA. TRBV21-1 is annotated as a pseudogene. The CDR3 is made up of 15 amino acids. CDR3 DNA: TGTGCCACCCTCCTCGAAGGGGACAACACGGATGAGCAGTTCTTC. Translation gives CATLLEGDNTDEQFF.

CDR3 in DNA: TGTGCCAGCAGGGTACAGGGTGATAATTCACCCCTCCACTTT. Residues: CASRVQGDNSPLHF. The chain joins TRBV6-5 to TRBJ1-6, with D perhaps TRBD1 (6 bases). Germline loops: CDR1 MNHEY, CDR2 SVGAGI. This CDR3 has 14 residues. Trimming stripped 6 bases from V and 5 bases from J, with 11 bases between.

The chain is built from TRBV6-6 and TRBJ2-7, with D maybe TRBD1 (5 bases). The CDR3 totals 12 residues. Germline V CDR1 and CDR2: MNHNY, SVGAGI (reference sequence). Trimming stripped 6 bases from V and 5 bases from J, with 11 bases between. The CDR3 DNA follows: TGTGCCAGCAGCCCAGGGTTAAACGAGCAGTACTTC. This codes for CASSPGLNEQYF.

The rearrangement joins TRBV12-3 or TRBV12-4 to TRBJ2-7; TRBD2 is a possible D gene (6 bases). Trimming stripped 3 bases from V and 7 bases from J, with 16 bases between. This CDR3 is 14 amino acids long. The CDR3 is CASSLAGPAGEQYF. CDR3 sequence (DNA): TGTGCCAGCAGTTTGGCGGGCCCTGCGGGGGAGCAGTACTTC.

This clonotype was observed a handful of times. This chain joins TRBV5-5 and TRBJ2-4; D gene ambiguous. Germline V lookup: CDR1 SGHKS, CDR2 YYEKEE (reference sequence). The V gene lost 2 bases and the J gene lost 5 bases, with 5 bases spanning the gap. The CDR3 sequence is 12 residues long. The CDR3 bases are TGTGCCAGCAGCTTTAGTGAAAACATTCAGTACTTC. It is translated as CASSFSENIQYF.

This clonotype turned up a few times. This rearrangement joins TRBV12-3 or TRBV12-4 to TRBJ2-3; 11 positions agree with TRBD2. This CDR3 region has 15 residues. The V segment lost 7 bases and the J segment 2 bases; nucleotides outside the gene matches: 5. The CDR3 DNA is TGTGCCAGCAACTTAGCGGGAGGGGTCACAGATACGCAGTATTTT. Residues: CASNLAGGVTDTQYF.

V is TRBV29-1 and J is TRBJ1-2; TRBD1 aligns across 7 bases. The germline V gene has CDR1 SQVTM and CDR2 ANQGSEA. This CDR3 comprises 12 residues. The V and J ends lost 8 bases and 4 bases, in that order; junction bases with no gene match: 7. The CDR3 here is CSSRTGSYGYTF. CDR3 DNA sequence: TGCAGCTCACGGACAGGCTCCTATGGCTACACCTTC. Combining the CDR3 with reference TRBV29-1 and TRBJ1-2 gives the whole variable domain SAVISQKPSRDICQRGTSLTIQCQVDSQVTMMFWYRQQPGQSLTLIATANQGSEATYESGFVIDKFPISRPNLTFSTLTVSNMSPEDSSIYLCSSRTGSYGYTFGSGTRLTVV.

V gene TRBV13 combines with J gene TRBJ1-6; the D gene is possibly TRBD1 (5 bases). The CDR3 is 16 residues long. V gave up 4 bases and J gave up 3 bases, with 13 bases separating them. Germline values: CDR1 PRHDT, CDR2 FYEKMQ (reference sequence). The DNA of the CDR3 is TGTGCCAGCAGCTCCACGACAGCGGACTATAATTCACCCCTCCACTTT. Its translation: CASSSTTADYNSPLHF.

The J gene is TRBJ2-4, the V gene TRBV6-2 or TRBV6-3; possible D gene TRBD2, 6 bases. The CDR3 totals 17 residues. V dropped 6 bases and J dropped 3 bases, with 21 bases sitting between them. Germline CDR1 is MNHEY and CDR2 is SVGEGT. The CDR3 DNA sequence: TGTGCCAGCAGCAAGACTGGGAGACGGGAGTACAAAAACATTCAGTACTTC. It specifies CASSKTGRREYKNIQYF.

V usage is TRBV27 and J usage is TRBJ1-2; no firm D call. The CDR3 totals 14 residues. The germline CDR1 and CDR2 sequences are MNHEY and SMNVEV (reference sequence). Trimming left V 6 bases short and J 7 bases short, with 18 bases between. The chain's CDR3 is CASSSLGYRPGYTF. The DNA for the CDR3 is TGTGCCAGCAGCTCCCTCGGTTATCGGCCTGGCTACACCTTC.

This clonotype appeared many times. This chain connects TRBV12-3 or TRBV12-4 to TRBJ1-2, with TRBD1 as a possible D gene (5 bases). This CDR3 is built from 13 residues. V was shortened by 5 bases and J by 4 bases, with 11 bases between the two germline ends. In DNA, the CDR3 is TGTGCCAGCAGTCCGCAGGGTTTCTATGGCTACACCTTC. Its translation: CASSPQGFYGYTF.

CDR3 sequence: CASRSGQGNTEAFF. The DNA of the CDR3 is TGTGCCAGCAGGTCGGGACAGGGAAACACTGAAGCTTTCTTT. J is TRBJ1-1 and V is TRBV6-2 or TRBV6-3; 9 bases line up with TRBD1. The CDR3 extends over 14 amino acids. V trimming: 6 bases; J trimming: 2 bases; junction bases outside the gene matches: 4. The V gene's germline CDR1 is MNHEY and CDR2 SVGEGT.

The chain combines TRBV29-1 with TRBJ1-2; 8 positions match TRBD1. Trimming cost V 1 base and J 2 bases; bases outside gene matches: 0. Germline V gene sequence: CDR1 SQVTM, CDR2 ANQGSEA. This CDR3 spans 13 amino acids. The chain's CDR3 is CSVEGTGNYGYTF. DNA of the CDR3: TGCAGCGTTGAAGGGACAGGGAACTATGGCTACACCTTC.

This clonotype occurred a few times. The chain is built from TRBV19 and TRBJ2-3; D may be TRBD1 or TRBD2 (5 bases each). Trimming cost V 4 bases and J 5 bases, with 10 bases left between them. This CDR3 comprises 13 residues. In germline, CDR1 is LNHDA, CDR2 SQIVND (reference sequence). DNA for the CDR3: TGTGCCAGTAGTAGGGACCGGGGAGATACGCAGTATTTT. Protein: CASSRDRGDTQYF.

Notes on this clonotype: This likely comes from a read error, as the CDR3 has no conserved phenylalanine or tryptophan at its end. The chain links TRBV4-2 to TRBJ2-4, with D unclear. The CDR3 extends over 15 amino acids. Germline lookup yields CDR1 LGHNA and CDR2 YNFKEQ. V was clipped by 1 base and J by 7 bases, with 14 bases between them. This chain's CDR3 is CASSQADLSENIQYI. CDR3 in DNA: TGTGCCAGCAGCCAAGCTGATCTTAGTGAGAACATTCAGTACATC.

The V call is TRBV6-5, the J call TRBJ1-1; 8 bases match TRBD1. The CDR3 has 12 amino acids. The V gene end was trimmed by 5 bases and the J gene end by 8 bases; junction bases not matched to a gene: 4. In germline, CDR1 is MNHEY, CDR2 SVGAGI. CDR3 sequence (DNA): TGTGCCAGCAGTAAACAGGGGGGAGAAGCTTTCTTT. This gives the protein CASSKQGGEAFF.

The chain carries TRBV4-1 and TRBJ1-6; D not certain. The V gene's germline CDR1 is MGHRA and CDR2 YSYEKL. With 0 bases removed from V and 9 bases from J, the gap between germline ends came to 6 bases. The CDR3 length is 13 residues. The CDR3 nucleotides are TGCGCCAGCAGCCAAGAGGTAGTTTCACCCCTCCACTTT. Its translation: CASSQEVVSPLHF.